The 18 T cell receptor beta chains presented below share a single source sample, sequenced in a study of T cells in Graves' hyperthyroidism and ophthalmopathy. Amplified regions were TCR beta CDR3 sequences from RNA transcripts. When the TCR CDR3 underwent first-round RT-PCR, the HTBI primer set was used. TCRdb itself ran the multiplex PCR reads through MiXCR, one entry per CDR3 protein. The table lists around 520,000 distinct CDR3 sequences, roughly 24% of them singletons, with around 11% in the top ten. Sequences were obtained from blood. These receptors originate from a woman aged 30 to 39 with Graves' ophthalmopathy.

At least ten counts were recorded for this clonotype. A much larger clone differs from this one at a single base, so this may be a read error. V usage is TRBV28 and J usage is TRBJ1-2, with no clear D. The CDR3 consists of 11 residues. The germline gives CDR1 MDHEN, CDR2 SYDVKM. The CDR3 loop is CASSARIGCTF. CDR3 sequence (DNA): TGTGCCAGCAGTGCGAGAATTGGCTGCACCTTC.

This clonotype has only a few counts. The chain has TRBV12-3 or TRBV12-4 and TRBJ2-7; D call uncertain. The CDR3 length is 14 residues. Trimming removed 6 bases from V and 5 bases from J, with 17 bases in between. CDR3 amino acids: CASRDGATLDEQYF. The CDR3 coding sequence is TGTGCCAGCAGAGACGGTGCTACTCTCGACGAGCAGTACTTC.

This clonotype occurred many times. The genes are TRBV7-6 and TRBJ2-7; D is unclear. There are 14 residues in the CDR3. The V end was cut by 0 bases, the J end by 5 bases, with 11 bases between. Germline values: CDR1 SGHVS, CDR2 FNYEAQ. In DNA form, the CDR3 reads TGTGCCAGCAGCTTAGCCTCAGGTCTGAACGAGCAGTACTTC. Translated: CASSLASGLNEQYF.

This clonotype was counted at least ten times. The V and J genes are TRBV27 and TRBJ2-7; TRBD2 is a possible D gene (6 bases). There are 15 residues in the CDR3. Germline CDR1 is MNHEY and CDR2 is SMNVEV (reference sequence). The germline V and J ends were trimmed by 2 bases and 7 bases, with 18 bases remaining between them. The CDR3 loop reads CASSLMAGGGMEQYF. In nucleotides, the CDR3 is TGTGCCAGCAGTTTAATGGCGGGCGGCGGGATGGAGCAGTACTTC.

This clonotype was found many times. The CDR3 region is CASSKTPPATSDDQETQYF. The DNA for the CDR3 is TGTGCCAGCAGCAAGACCCCCCCTGCCACTAGCGACGACCAAGAGACCCAGTACTTC. The gene calls are TRBV12-3 or TRBV12-4 and TRBJ2-5; 7 nucleotides align to TRBD2. CDR3 length equals 19 residues. V was pared by 6 bases and J by 0 bases, with 19 bases of the junction left unmatched.

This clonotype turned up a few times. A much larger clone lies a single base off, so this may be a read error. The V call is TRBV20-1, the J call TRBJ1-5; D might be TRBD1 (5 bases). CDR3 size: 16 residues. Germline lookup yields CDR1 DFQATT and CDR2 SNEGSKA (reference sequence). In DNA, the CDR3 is TGCAGTGCTAGAGATGTAACAGGATATAGCAATCAGCCCAAGCATTTT. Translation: CSARDVTGYSNQPKHF.

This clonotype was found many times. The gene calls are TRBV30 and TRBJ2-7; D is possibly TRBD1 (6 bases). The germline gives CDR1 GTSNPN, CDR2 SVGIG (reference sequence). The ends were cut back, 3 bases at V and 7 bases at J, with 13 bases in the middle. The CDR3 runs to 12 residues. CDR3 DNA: TGTGCCTGGAGCCAACAGGGATATGAGCAGTACTTC. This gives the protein CAWSQQGYEQYF. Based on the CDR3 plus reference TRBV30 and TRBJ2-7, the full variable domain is SQTIHQWPATLVQPVGSPLSLECTVEGTSNPNLYWYRQAAGRGLQLLFYSVGIGQISSEVPQNLSASRPQDRQFILSSKKLLLSDSGFYLCAWSQQGYEQYFGPGTRLTVT.

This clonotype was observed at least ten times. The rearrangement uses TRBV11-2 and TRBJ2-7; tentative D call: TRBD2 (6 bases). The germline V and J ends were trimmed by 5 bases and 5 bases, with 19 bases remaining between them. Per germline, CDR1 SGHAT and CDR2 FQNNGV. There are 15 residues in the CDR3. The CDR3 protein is CASSARLGGNHEQYF. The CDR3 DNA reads TGTGCCAGCAGCGCACGCCTGGGGGGTAACCACGAGCAGTACTTC.

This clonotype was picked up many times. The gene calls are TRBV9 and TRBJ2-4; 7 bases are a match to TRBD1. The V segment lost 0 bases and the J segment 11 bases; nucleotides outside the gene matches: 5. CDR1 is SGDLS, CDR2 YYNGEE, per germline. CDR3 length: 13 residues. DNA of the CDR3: TGTGCCAGCAGCGTAGTTGTAGGGGGCGTTCAGTACTTC. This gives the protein CASSVVVGGVQYF.

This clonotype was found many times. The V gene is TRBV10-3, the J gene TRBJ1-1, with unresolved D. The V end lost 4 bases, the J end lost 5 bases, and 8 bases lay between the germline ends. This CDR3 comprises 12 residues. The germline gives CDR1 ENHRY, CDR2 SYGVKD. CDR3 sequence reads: CAISGLGTEAFF. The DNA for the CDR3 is TGTGCCATCAGTGGTCTAGGTACTGAAGCTTTCTTT.

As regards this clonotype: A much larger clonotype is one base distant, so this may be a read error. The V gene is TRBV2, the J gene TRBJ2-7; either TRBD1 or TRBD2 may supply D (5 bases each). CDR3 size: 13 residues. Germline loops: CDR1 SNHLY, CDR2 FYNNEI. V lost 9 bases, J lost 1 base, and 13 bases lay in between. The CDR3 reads CASIIGASYEQYF. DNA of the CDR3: TGTGCCAGTATTATCGGGGCATCCTACGAGCAGTACTTC.

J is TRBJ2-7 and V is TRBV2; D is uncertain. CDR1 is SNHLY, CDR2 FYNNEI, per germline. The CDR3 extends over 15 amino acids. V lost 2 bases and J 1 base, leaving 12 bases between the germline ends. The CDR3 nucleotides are TGTGCCAGCAGTGAACGGCAGGTACAGTCCTACGAGCAGTACTTC. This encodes CASSERQVQSYEQYF.

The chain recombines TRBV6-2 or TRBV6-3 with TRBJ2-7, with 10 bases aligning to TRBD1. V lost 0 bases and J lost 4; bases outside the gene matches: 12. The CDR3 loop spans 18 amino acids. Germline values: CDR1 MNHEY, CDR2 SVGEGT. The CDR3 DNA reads TGTGCCAGCAGTTACTCAGTGGGGGGACAGGGGTTTGGATACGAGCAGTACTTC. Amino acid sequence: CASSYSVGGQGFGYEQYF.

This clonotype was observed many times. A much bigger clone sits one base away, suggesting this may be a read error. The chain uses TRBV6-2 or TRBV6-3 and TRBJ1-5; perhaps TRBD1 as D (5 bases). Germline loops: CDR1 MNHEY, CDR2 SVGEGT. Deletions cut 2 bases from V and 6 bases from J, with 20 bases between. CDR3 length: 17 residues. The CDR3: CASSYDLEDPQGQPQHF. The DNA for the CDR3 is TGTGCCAGCAGTTACGACCTAGAGGATCCGCAGGGTCAGCCCCAGCATTTT.

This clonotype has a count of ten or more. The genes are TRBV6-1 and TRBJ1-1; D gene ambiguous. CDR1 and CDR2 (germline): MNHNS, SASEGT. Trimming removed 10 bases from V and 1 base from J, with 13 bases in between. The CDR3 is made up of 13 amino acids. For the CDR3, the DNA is TGTGCCATCTCGGTCTTTCAGAACACTGAAGCTTTCTTT. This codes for CAISVFQNTEAFF.

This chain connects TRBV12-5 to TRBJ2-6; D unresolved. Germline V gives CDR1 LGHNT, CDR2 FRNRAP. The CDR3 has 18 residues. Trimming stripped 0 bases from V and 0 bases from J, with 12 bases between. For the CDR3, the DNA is TGTGCTAGTGGTTTGGTATCCAGAGATAGCTCTGGGGCCAACGTCCTGACTTTC. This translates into CASGLVSRDSSGANVLTF.

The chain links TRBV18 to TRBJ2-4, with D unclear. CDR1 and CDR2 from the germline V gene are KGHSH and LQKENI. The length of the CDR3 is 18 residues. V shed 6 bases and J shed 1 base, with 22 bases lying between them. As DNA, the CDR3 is TGTGCCAGCTCCGTCCGGATGTTGGGTGTCCGGGCCAAAAACATTCAGTACTTC. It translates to CASSVRMLGVRAKNIQYF.

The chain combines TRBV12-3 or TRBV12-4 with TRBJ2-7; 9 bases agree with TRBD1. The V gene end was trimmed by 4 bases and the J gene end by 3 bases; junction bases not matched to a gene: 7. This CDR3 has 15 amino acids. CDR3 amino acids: CASSSPGTGHYEQYF. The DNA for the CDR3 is TGTGCCAGCAGTTCCCCAGGGACAGGGCACTACGAGCAGTACTTC.